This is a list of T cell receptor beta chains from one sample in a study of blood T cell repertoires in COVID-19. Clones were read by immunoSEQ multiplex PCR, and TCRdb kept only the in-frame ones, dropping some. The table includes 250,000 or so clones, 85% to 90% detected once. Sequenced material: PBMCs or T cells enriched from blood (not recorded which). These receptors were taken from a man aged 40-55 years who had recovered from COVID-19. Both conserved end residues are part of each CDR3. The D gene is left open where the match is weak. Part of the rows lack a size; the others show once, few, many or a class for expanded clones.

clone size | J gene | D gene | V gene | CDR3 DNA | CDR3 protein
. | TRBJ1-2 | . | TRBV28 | TGTGCCAGCAGTTTTTTTGAGGGAGGCGCTAACTATGGCTACACCTTC | CASSFFEGGANYGYTF
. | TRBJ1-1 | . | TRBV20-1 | TGCAGTACACCTCGAAACACTGAAGCTTTCTTT | CSTPRNTEAFF
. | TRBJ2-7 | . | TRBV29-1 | TGCAGCGTTGAAGATGAGAGCTCCTACGAGCAGTACTTC | CSVEDESSYEQYF
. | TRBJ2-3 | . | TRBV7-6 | TGTGCCAGCAGCTTTTCCCTCAAGGGGACAGATACGCAGTATTTT | CASSFSLKGTDTQYF
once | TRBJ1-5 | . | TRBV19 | TGTGCCAGTAGTTGGTCCAGAAATAGCAATCAGCCCCAGCATTTT | CASSWSRNSNQPQHF
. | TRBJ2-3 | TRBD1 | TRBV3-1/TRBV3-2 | TGTGCCAGCAGCCACGGACAGGGGTCTGGGTGGACAGATACGCAGTATTTT | CASSHGQGSGWTDTQYF
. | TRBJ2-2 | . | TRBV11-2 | TGTGCCAGCAGCTTCCGGGGACTGGGGGCCGGGGAGCTGTTTTTT | CASSFRGLGAGELFF
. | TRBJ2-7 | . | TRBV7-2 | TGTGCCAGCAGCTTAGGGTTGGCTTCCACCTACGAGCAGTACTTC | CASSLGLASTYEQYF
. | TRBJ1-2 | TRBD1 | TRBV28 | TGTGCCAGCATCGACAGGGTAGACTATGGCTACACCTTC | CASIDRVDYGYTF
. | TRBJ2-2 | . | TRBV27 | TGTGCCAGCAGTTTAGGCGGGGCGTGGACCGGGGAGCTGTTTTTT | CASSLGGAWTGELFF
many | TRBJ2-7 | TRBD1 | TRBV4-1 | TGCGCCAGCAGCCAGGGCCGGGACAGGGCCTACGAGCAGTACTTC | CASSQGRDRAYEQYF
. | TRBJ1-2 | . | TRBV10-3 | TGTGCCATCAGTGAGTCCTTAGACTATGGCTACACCTTC | CAISESLDYGYTF
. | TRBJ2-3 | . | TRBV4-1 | TGCGCCAGCAGTCCATCAGGCACAGATACGCAGTATTTT | CASSPSGTDTQYF
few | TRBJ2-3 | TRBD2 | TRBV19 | TGTGCCAGTAGTTTAGGGACTAGCGGGAGAGATACGCAGTATTTT | CASSLGTSGRDTQYF
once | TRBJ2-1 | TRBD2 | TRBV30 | TGTGCCTGGAGTGTAGGTGGATTAGCGGGGCTGGAGCAGTTCTTC | CAWSVGGLAGLEQFF
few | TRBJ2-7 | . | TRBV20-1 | TGCAGTGCGGAAGGGGAATACGAGCAGTACTTC | CSAEGEYEQYF
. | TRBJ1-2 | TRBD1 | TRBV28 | TGTGCCAGCACCTCGGCAGGGGGGAACTATGGCTACACCTTC | CASTSAGGNYGYTF
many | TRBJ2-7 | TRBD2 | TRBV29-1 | TGCAGCGTCGCCCGGGGACTAGTAGGCTACGAGCAGTACTTC | CSVARGLVGYEQYF
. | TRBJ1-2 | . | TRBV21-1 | TGTGCCAGCAGCAAAGGGGGTCAGGGAGGTAGGTATGGCTACACCTTC | CASSKGGQGGRYGYTF
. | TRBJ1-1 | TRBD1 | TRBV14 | TGTGCCAGCAGCCAAACTCTAGGGACAGTGAGTGAAGCTTTCTTT | CASSQTLGTVSEAFF
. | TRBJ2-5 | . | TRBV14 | TGTGCCAGCAGCCCGAGGTCCAGGGCCTCGAACCAAGAGACCCAGTACTTC | CASSPRSRASNQETQYF
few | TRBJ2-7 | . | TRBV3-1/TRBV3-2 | TGTGCCAGCAGCCGGGGGGTAGCGGCCTGGGAGCAGTACTTC | CASSRGVAAWEQYF
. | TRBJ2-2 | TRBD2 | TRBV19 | TGTGCCAGTGGGACTAGCGGGAGAGGCACCGGGGAGCTGTTTTTT | CASGTSGRGTGELFF
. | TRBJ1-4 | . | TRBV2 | TGTGCCAGCAGTTTTACAGGGTATGAAAAACTGTTTTTT | CASSFTGYEKLFF
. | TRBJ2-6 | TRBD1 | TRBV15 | TGTGCCACCAGCCTGGTGAGGGGGCTTAGCTCTGGGGCCAACGTCCTGACTTTC | CATSLVRGLSSGANVLTF
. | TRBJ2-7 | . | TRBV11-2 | TGTGCCAGCAGCTTAGGAACAGCCTACGAGCAGTACTTC | CASSLGTAYEQYF
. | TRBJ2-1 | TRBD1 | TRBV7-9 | TGTGCCAGCAGCCTGGGACAGGGGGTGAATGAGCAGTTCTTC | CASSLGQGVNEQFF
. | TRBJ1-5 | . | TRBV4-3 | TGCGCCAGCAGCCAAGATTACGGGCAGCCCCAGCATTTT | CASSQDYGQPQHF
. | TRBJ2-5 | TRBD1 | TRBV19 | TGTGCCAGTAGTATAGGGGGACAGCCCCAAGAGACCCAGTACTTC | CASSIGGQPQETQYF
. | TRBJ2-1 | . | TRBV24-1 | TGTGCCACCAGTGATCCCCGCGACGACAGCTCCTACAATGAGCAGTTCTTC | CATSDPRDDSSYNEQFF
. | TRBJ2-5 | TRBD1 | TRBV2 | TGTGCCAGCAGTGATTTTAAGGGGACAGGGGGTTTAGAGACCCAGTACTTC | CASSDFKGTGGLETQYF
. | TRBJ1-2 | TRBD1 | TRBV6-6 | TGTGCCAGCAATCGGGACAGGGGATTCGTAGGGCAGGACTATGGCTACACCTTC | CASNRDRGFVGQDYGYTF
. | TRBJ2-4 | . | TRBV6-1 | TGTGCCAGCAGTGAATTGGCGACGGCAAGGGGTAAAAACATTCAGTACTTC | CASSELATARGKNIQYF
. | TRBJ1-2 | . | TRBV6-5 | TGTGCCAGCAGCCCCACGGGGGGCGCAGGCTATGGCTACACCTTC | CASSPTGGAGYGYTF
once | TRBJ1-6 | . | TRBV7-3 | TGTGCCAGCAGCCTCTCGTACAATAATTCACCCCTCCACTTT | CASSLSYNNSPLHF
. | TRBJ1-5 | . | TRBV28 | TGTGCCAGCAGCAACCGGAATCAGCCCCAGCATTTT | CASSNRNQPQHF
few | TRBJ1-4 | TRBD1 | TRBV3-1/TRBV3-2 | TGTGCCAGCAGCCATGGACAGGGGACGACTAATGAAAAACTGTTTTTT | CASSHGQGTTNEKLFF
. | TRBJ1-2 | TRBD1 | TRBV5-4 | TGTGCCAGCAGACCAGGGGGCGCTTCTAATGGCTACACCTTC | CASRPGGASNGYTF
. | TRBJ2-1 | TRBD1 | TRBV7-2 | TGTGCCAGCAGCTTAGCCGGGACAGGGGAACGGTTCTTC | CASSLAGTGERFF
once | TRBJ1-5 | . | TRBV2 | TGTGCCAGCAGTCCTTTCAATCAGCCCCAGCATTTT | CASSPFNQPQHF
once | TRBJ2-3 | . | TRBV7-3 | TGTGCCAGCAGCTCCCGCTATGAAGATACGCAGTATTTT | CASSSRYEDTQYF
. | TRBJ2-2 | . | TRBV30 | TGTGCCTGGAGGACAGGGAGGAGCGGGGAGCTGTTTTTT | CAWRTGRSGELFF
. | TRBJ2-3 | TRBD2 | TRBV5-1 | TGCGCCAGCAGCTTGGTGGCTAGCGGGGGTACTTCAGATACGCAGTATTTT | CASSLVASGGTSDTQYF
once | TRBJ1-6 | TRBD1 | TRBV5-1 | TGCGCCAGCAGCCGGGACAGGTATAATTCACCCCTCCACTTT | CASSRDRYNSPLHF
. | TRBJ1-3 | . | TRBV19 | TGTGCCAGCGACAGTTCTGGAAACACCATATATTTT | CASDSSGNTIYF
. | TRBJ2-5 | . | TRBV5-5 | TGTGCCAGCAGCTTGGCCTCGGTAGCTGCCGGGAAGACCCAGTACTTC | CASSLASVAAGKTQYF
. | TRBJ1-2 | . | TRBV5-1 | TGCGCCAGCAGAACTGACAGTGCCGGAGGCTACACCTTC | CASRTDSAGGYTF
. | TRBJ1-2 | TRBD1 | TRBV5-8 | TGTGCCAGCAGCTTGCGGCAGGGGGGCCGATTCGACGGCTACACCTTC | CASSLRQGGRFDGYTF
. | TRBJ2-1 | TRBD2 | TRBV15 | TGTGCCACCTGCACTAGCGGGAGCTCCTACAATGAGCAGTTCTTC | CATCTSGSSYNEQFF
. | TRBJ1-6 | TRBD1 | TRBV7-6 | TGTGCCAGCAGCCGAGGGACAGGGGAGGGCTCACCCCTCCACTTT | CASSRGTGEGSPLHF
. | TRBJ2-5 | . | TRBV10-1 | TGCGCCTCCTCGGAGACCCAGTACTTC | CASSETQYF
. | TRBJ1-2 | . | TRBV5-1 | TGCGCCAGCAGCTTGGTGGGCCTTACCGGCGGCTACACCTTC | CASSLVGLTGGYTF
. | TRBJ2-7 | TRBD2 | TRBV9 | TGTGCCAGCAGCCCTCCGACTAGCCTAAGCTCCTACGAGCAGTACTTC | CASSPPTSLSSYEQYF
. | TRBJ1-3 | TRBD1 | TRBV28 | TGTGCCAGCAGTACGACGGGACAGGGGACTGGAAACACCATATATTTT | CASSTTGQGTGNTIYF
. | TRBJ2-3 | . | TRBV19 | TGTGCCAGTAGAAAGCGGGGGGGACAGGGAATAGATACGCAGTATTTT | CASRKRGGQGIDTQYF